Included here is one TCR beta chain sequence, with context. A read error is the likely source, as a far larger clone sits one nucleotide away. TCR beta libraries were built with iRepertoire HTBI primers and Arm-PCR of CDR3 regions. TCRdb redid the calling of the multiplex PCR reads with MiXCR, one entry per CDR3 protein. The sample includes hundreds of thousands of distinct CDR3 sequences, 15% to 20% of them seen just once. The data were obtained in a study of regulatory T cells in long-lasting Graves disease. The CDR3 covers 14 residues. From germline, CDR1 is SNHLY and CDR2 FYNNEI. Stated time point: newly diagnosed GD, antithyroid drugs for less than 3 months. RNA from PBMCs was the source of the TCR library. This sample was also put to use in a study of T cells in Graves' hyperthyroidism and ophthalmopathy.

This sequence joins TRBV2 and TRBJ2-7, with TRBD2 matching over 9 bases. The receptor was derived from a woman in her thirties with Graves disease. The starting material was peripheral blood mononuclear cells (PBMCs), obtained at new diagnosis, from a patient treated with antithyroid drugs. The CDR3, as DNA: TGTGCTCAGCGGGGTGCTGGCGGGAGGGATGAGCAGTACTTC. Translation gives CAQRGAGGRDEQYF.